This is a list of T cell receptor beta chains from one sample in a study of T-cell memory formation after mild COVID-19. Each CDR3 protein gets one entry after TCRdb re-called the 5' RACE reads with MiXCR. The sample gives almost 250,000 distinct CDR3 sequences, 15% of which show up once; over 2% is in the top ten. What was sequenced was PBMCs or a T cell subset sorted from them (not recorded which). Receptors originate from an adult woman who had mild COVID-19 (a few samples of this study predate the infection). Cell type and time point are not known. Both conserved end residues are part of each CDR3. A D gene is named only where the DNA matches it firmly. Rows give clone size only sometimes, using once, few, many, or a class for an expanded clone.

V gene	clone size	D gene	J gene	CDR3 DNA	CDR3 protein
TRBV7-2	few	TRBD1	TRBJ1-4	TGTGCCAGCAGCCAGGACAGGGGGAAAGAAAAACTGTTTTTT	CASSQDRGKEKLFF
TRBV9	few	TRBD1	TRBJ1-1	TGTGCCAGCAGCGTAGGGATCAGGGGGGGCACTGAAGCTTTCTTT	CASSVGIRGGTEAFF
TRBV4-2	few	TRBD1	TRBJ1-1	TGTGCCAGCAGCCAAGAGGGGGGGACAGGTTTTACTGAAGCTTTCTTT	CASSQEGGTGFTEAFF
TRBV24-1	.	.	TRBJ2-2	TGTGCCACCGGAGATAGGGGGAGTACCGGGGAGCTGTTTTTT	CATGDRGSTGELFF
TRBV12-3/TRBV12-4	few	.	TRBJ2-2	TGTGCCAGCAGTTTGGTTGGGCAGGGGTCCGGGGAGCTGTTTTTT	CASSLVGQGSGELFF
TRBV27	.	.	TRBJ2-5	TGTGCCAGCAGTGTAAGGCGGGAAGAGACCCAGTACTTC	CASSVRREETQYF
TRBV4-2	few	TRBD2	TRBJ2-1	TGTGCCAGCAGCCAGGGGACTAGCGGGGAGAATGAGCAGTTCTTC	CASSQGTSGENEQFF
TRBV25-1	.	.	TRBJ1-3	TGTGCCAGCAGTGCAGGGAGAAACACCATATATTTT	CASSAGRNTIYF
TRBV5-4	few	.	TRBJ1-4	TGTGCCAGCAGCTTGGGACCGGCAACTAATGAAAAACTGTTTTTT	CASSLGPATNEKLFF
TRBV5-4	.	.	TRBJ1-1	TGTGCCAGCACCCCCGGTGGGACATCAAGGGTAGCTGAAGCTTTCTTT	CASTPGGTSRVAEAFF
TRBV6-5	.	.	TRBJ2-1	TGTGCCAGCAGTTACTCTAGTGCCATTAATGAGCAGTTCTTC	CASSYSSAINEQFF
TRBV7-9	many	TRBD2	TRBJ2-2	TGTGCCAGCAGCTTAGGACTGCTAGCGGGGAACACCGGGGAGCTGTTTTTT	CASSLGLLAGNTGELFF
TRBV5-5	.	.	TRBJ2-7	TGTGCCAGCAGCTTGAACAGCTGGGACGCCTACGAGCAGTACTTC	CASSLNSWDAYEQYF
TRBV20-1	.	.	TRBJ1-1	TGCAGTGCTCGTAGGAAAGGACGCCTTTGCACTGAAGCTTTCTTT	CSARRKGRLCTEAFF
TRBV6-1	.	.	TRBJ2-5	TGTGCCAGCAGTGAGTACCAAGAGACCCAGTACTTC	CASSEYQETQYF
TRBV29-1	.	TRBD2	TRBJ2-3	TGCAGCGTCCACGGGACTAGCGGTAGCACAGATACGCAGTATTTT	CSVHGTSGSTDTQYF
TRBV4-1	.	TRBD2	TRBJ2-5	TGCGCCAGCAGCCAAGTCAGGGGTAGCGGGGGGATCCGAGAGACCCAGTACTTC	CASSQVRGSGGIRETQYF
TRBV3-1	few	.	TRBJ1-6	TGTGCCAGCAGCCGCATCTCGGTGGCAGCCGATAATTCACCCCTCCACTTT	CASSRISVAADNSPLHF
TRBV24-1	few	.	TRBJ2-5	TGTGCCACCAGTGATTTGTTCAGCAAAGAGACCCAGTACTTC	CATSDLFSKETQYF
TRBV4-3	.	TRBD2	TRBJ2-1	TGCGCCAGCAGCCAAGCTACTAGCGGGAGGAATGAGCAGTTCTTC	CASSQATSGRNEQFF
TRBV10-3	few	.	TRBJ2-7	TGTGCCATCAGTGATTCAGTCCGCGTAGCCTACGAGCAGTACTTC	CAISDSVRVAYEQYF
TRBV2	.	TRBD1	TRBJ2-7	TGTGCCAGCAGGAGATCCGGGACAGGGGTCGGCGAGCAGTACTTC	CASRRSGTGVGEQYF